Shown below are 17 T cell receptor beta chains from a single sample sequenced in a study of T cell responses to AZD1222 COVID-19 vaccine. The assay was immunoSEQ multiplex PCR, and TCRdb's table has in-frame clones only and misses some. The table includes 43,000 or so clones, roughly 91% detected once. Sample: peripheral blood, taken 28 days after the second AZD1222 dose. These receptors were taken from an adult who received the AZD1222 COVID-19 vaccine.

The chain couples TRBV6-2 or TRBV6-3 to TRBJ1-1; D is undetermined. The CDR3 covers 12 residues. Trimming pared 6 bases from V and 5 bases from J, leaving 10 bases between. Germline V gene lookup returns CDR1 MNHEY and CDR2 SVGEGT. In DNA, the CDR3 is TGTGCCAGCAGCCCCTGGTCTACTGAAGCTTTCTTT. Residues: CASSPWSTEAFF.

This clone came up once. This chain joins TRBV5-6 and TRBJ1-2, with 9 bases fitting TRBD1. This CDR3 has 15 amino acids. The ends lost 2 bases at V and 3 bases at J; junction bases unmatched: 5. The germline gives CDR1 SGHDT, CDR2 YYEEEE. CDR3 bases: TGTGCCAGCAGCTTCGGACAGGGGCGAGACTATGGCTACACCTTC. The encoded protein is CASSFGQGRDYGYTF.

This rearrangement joins TRBV5-4 to TRBJ1-3; the D gene is possibly TRBD1 (6 bases). Germline-derived CDR1 and CDR2 are SGHNT and YYREEE (reference sequence). Between the trimmed V and J ends, which lost 0 bases and 4 bases, there was a span of 11 bases. The CDR3 is 15 amino acids. The CDR3 spells CASSLDRARGNTIYF. The CDR3 DNA reads as TGTGCCAGCAGCTTGGACAGGGCGCGCGGAAACACCATATATTTT.

This clone was seen just once. This chain uses TRBV6-5 with TRBJ1-6; tentative D call: TRBD1 (6 bases). This CDR3 contains 14 residues. The ends were cut back, 6 bases at V and 7 bases at J, with 13 bases in the middle. CDR1 is MNHEY and CDR2 is SVGAGI in the germline V gene. CDR3 DNA sequence: TGTGCCAGCAGCTCCAGGGGCCCAAATTCACCCCTCCACTTT. Translated, it gives CASSSRGPNSPLHF.

V and J are TRBV11-2 and TRBJ2-5; D is perhaps TRBD1 or TRBD2 (5 bases each). This CDR3 has 14 residues. CDR1 and CDR2 (germline): SGHAT, FQNNGV. Trimming stripped 3 bases from V and 1 base from J, with 9 bases between. CDR3 amino acids: CASSLGTVQETQYF. CDR3 DNA sequence: TGTGCCAGCAGCTTGGGGACGGTCCAAGAGACCCAGTACTTC.

V gene TRBV7-2 combines with J gene TRBJ2-7; 9 positions agree with TRBD1. The trim removed 1 base at V and 5 bases at J, leaving 3 bases unmatched. The germline V gene encodes CDR1 SGHTA and CDR2 FQGNSA. This CDR3 comprises 14 residues. The CDR3 region is CASSLGTGAHEQYF. The CDR3 coding sequence is TGTGCCAGCAGCTTAGGGACAGGGGCCCACGAGCAGTACTTC.

The rearrangement links TRBV6-2 or TRBV6-3 to TRBJ2-7; D perhaps matches TRBD1 (6 bases). This CDR3 has 14 amino acids. CDR1 and CDR2 from the germline V gene are MNHEY and SVGEGT. The V gene lost 0 bases and the J gene lost 0 bases, with 6 bases spanning the gap. CDR3 in DNA: TGTGCCAGCAGTTACTCGGACAGCTCCTACGAGCAGTACTTC. It specifies CASSYSDSSYEQYF.

The V and J genes are TRBV9 and TRBJ2-1; 8 bases map to TRBD1. This CDR3 contains 17 residues. From germline, CDR1 is SGDLS and CDR2 YYNGEE. After removal of 0 bases from V and 7 bases from J, the junction contained 12 bases not matched to a gene. CDR3: CASSVAQGAGERNEQFF. The CDR3 DNA reads as TGTGCCAGCAGCGTAGCTCAGGGGGCAGGGGAGCGAAATGAGCAGTTCTTC.

In DNA form, the CDR3 reads TGTGCCAGCAGTGTCGGACTGATGACTGAAGCTTTCTTT. Its translation: CASSVGLMTEAFF. The chain combines TRBV12-3 or TRBV12-4 with TRBJ1-1; D unresolved. This CDR3 is 13 amino acids long. The ends were cut back, 5 bases at V and 5 bases at J, with 12 bases in the middle.

The chain links TRBV30 to TRBJ2-1; TRBD1 matches 7 bases. CDR1 is GTSNPN and CDR2 is SVGIG in the germline V gene (reference sequence). The CDR3 totals 15 residues. The V gene end was trimmed by 4 bases and the J gene end by 2 bases; junction bases not matched to a gene: 8. Here the CDR3 reads CAWTFPGQTYNEQFF. In DNA, the CDR3 is TGTGCCTGGACCTTCCCGGGACAGACCTACAATGAGCAGTTCTTC.

The chain couples TRBV27 to TRBJ2-7; no definite D call. CDR3 length: 13 amino acids. CDR1 is MNHEY and CDR2 is SMNVEV in the germline V gene (reference sequence). The V gene lost 3 bases and the J gene lost 3 bases, with 9 bases spanning the gap. CDR3 sequence (DNA): TGTGCCAGCAGTTTTGGGTCCTACTACGAGCAGTACTTC. As protein: CASSFGSYYEQYF.

The count of this clone is one. The V gene is TRBV7-2, the J gene TRBJ1-2, with no clear D. V lost 1 base, J lost 4 bases, and 13 bases lay in between. CDR1 is SGHTA, CDR2 FQGNSA, per germline. CDR3 length: 15 amino acids. The CDR3 nucleotides read TGTGCCAGCAGCTTAGAAGCAACTCCGAGCTATGGCTACACCTTC. It is translated as CASSLEATPSYGYTF.

The V gene is TRBV19, the J gene TRBJ1-3; no clear D. The CDR3 is 13 amino acids. The V end lost 8 bases, the J end lost 0 bases, and 8 bases lay between the germline ends. In germline, CDR1 is LNHDA, CDR2 SQIVND (reference sequence). CDR3 amino acids: CASSGSSGNTIYF. CDR3 DNA: TGTGCCAGTTCCGGATCCTCTGGAAACACCATATATTTT.

The chain is built from TRBV5-1 and TRBJ2-5; 9 nucleotides line up with TRBD2. CDR3 length: 16 residues. The ends lost 5 bases at V and 2 bases at J; junction bases unmatched: 10. Per germline, CDR1 SGHRS and CDR2 YFSETQ. The CDR3 region is CASRLHPSGVQETQYF. CDR3 nucleotides: TGCGCCAGCAGATTACACCCTAGCGGGGTTCAAGAGACCCAGTACTTC.

This clone was counted a single time. The chain links TRBV7-2 to TRBJ2-1; 7 bases are a match to TRBD1. CDR1 is SGHTA, CDR2 FQGNSA, per germline. The CDR3 contains 17 residues. With 1 base clipped from V and 0 bases from J, the junction kept 6 bases outside the gene matches. CDR3 in amino acids: CASSLVGGQTSYNEQFF. In DNA, the CDR3 is TGTGCCAGCAGCTTAGTAGGGGGACAGACCTCCTACAATGAGCAGTTCTTC.

V is TRBV11-2 and J is TRBJ2-1; the D gene could be TRBD1 or TRBD2 (5 bases each). The V gene lost 3 bases and the J gene lost 8 bases, with 11 bases spanning the gap. This CDR3 comprises 13 residues. The V gene's germline CDR1 is SGHAT and CDR2 FQNNGV. The CDR3 nucleotides read TGTGCCAGCAGCTTTGGGGGTGTCGATGAGCAGTTCTTC. Its translation is CASSFGGVDEQFF.

This clone was seen just once. V usage is TRBV29-1 and J usage is TRBJ1-2, with 7 positions matching TRBD1. This CDR3 has 13 amino acids. Germline loops: CDR1 SQVTM, CDR2 ANQGSEA. V trimming: 0 bases; J trimming: 7 bases; junction bases outside the gene matches: 5. CDR3 DNA sequence: TGCAGCGTTGAAGATGGGCCAGGGGGTGGCTACACCTTC. Its translation: CSVEDGPGGGYTF.